This T cell receptor (beta chain) emerged from a study of CD8+CD57+ T cells in acquired aplastic anemia. Genomic DNA templated the TCR beta VDJ and CDR3 profiling. TCRdb used MiXCR to reprocess the reads, holding one entry per CDR3 protein. The sample includes approximately 220,000 distinct CDR3 sequences, less than 60% of them seen just once. This CDR3 region has 15 residues. With V trimmed by 5 bases and J by 4 bases, 6 bases remained unmatched. CDR1 is DFQATT and CDR2 is SNEGSKA in the germline V gene (reference sequence). Individuals selected for sequencing had exhibited CD8+CD57+ cell expansion on flow cytometry. By the time of blood sampling, patients had still received no therapy.

The chain uses TRBV20-1 and TRBJ2-1, with 12 bases matching TRBD2. The receptor's source is a human donor with aplastic anemia. The sample comprised sorted CD4+, CD8+, or CD8+CD57+ T cells (not recorded which) from PBMCs. The CDR3 sequence: CSAPTSGGTYNEQFF. In nucleotides, the CDR3 is TGCAGTGCTCCGACTAGCGGGGGAACTTACAATGAGCAGTTCTTC.